The 4 T cell receptor beta chains listed next were all sequenced from one sample in a study of blood T cell repertoires in COVID-19. Assay: immunoSEQ multiplex PCR; the TCRdb copy retains only in-frame clones and omits some. Here the sample spans some 44,000 clones, roughly 90% being singletons. Sequenced material: peripheral blood. The receptor source for this set is a human donor in a cohort sampled during active COVID-19.

J is TRBJ2-1 and V is TRBV11-2; 7 bases agree with TRBD2. Germline loops: CDR1 SGHAT, CDR2 FQNNGV. Unmatched junction bases numbered 21, after V lost 5 bases and J lost 11 bases. The CDR3 totals 17 residues. DNA of the CDR3: TGTGCCAGCAGCCAACCCAAGATGCGGGAGACTTCGGGGAAGCAGTTCTTC. Translating gives CASSQPKMRETSGKQFF.

This chain uses TRBV4-2 with TRBJ2-7, with TRBD2 identical over 12 bases. The CDR3 consists of 16 residues. Looked up from germline, CDR1 is LGHNA and CDR2 is YNFKEQ. The junction had 7 bases not matched to a gene; V was cut back by 1 base and J by 6 bases. CDR3 residues: CASSQASQTSGSEQYF. CDR3 coding DNA: TGTGCCAGCAGCCAAGCTTCCCAGACTAGCGGGAGCGAGCAGTACTTC.

V and J are TRBV29-1 and TRBJ1-1; D possibly corresponds to TRBD1 (6 bases). This CDR3 is 11 amino acids long. Germline V gene sequence: CDR1 SQVTM, CDR2 ANQGSEA. The ends were cut back, 6 bases at V and 4 bases at J, with 9 bases in the middle. DNA of the CDR3: TGCAGCGTACAGGGCCCCACTGAAGCTTTCTTT. Translated: CSVQGPTEAFF.

The chain carries TRBV7-2 and TRBJ1-6; no clear D gene. Germline CDR1 and CDR2: SGHTA and FQGNSA. V was shortened by 5 bases and J by 11 bases, with 10 bases between the two germline ends. This CDR3 contains 12 residues. CDR3 sequence (DNA): TGTGCCAGCAGCCCTTTATTCGCACCCCTCCACTTT. This encodes CASSPLFAPLHF.